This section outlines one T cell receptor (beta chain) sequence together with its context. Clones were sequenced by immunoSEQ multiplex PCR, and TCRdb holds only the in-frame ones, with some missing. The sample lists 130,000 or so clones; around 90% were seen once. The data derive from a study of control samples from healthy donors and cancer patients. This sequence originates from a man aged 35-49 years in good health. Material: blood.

The CDR3: CASSEQGRSEKLFF. The CDR3 nucleotides are TGTGCCAGCAGCGAACAGGGGAGGAGTGAAAAACTGTTTTTT. V gene TRBV9 combines with J gene TRBJ1-4, with 7 nucleotides matching TRBD1. CDR1 and CDR2 (germline): SGDLS, YYNGEE. After removal of 3 bases from V and 7 bases from J, the junction contained 6 bases not matched to a gene. CDR3 size: 14 residues. The whole variable domain, filled in from reference TRBV9 and TRBJ1-4, reads DSGVTQTPKHLITATGQRVTLRCSPRSGDLSVYWYQQSLDQGLQFLIQYYNGEERAKGNILERFSAQQFPDLHSELNLSSLELGDSALYFCASSEQGRSEKLFFGSGTQLSVL.